A selection of T cell receptor beta chains follows, all from one sample in a study of T cells in Graves' hyperthyroidism and ophthalmopathy. From the multiplex PCR reads, TCRdb called clonotypes with MiXCR, one entry per CDR3 protein. The table lists a few hundred thousand distinct CDR3 sequences, 46% of them singletons. Sequences were obtained from peripheral blood or thyroid tissue (not recorded which). These receptors were taken from a woman aged 18-29 years with Graves' hyperthyroidism. Each CDR3 is given with its conserved first and last residue. A D gene is named only where the DNA matches it firmly. The listing skips clone size in some rows; elsewhere it reads once, few, many or a size class.

>.|TRBV7-2|TRBJ2-3|TRBD2
CASSQAGPTDTQYF
TGTGCCAGCAGCCAAGCGGGGCCCACAGATACGCAGTATTTT
>.|TRBV20-1|TRBJ2-7|.
CSARVASSPSYEQYF
TGCAGTGCTAGAGTAGCCAGTTCTCCCTCCTACGAGCAGTACTTC
>.|TRBV2|TRBJ1-6|.
CAGLNSYYNSPLHF
TGTGCCGGCTTGAACAGCTACTATAATTCACCCCTCCACTTT
>few|TRBV2|TRBJ1-6|TRBD1
CASSDRQGGSPLHF
TGTGCCAGCAGTGATCGGCAGGGGGGATCCCCCCTCCACTTT
>many|TRBV29-1|TRBJ1-4|TRBD1
CSVAPSRQGGEKLFF
TGCAGCGTTGCACCTTCGCGACAGGGAGGGGAAAAACTGTTTTTT
>many|TRBV3-1|TRBJ1-1|.
CASSQGTERTEAFF
TGTGCCAGCAGCCAAGGGACAGAGCGCACTGAAGCTTTCTTT
>once|TRBV20-1|TRBJ1-1|.
CSVRDTREGLNTEAFF
TGCAGTGTCAGAGATACTAGGGAGGGCCTGAACACTGAAGCTTTCTTT
>.|TRBV2|TRBJ1-6|.
CASSEEIGHEQYYNSPLHF
TGTGCCAGCAGTGAAGAGATAGGACACGAGCAGTACTATAATTCACCCCTCCACTTT
>.|TRBV20-1|TRBJ1-6|TRBD1
CSAWTGQGQSPLHF
TGCAGTGCCTGGACCGGACAGGGGCAATCACCCCTCCACTTT
>many|TRBV10-3|TRBJ1-2|.
CAISESWGAQGPNGYTF
TGTGCCATCAGTGAGTCATGGGGCGCTCAGGGGCCGAATGGCTACACCTTC
>many|TRBV20-1|TRBJ1-2|.
CSARTDTQNYGYTF
TGCAGTGCCAGGACGGACACCCAAAACTATGGCTACACCTTC
>.|TRBV7-3|TRBJ2-2|.
CASSPGGLAGELFF
TGTGCCAGCAGCCCGGGCGGGCTAGCGGGGGAGCTGTTTTTT
>.|TRBV7-8|TRBJ1-3|TRBD1
CASSAPDRVSGNTIYF
TGTGCCAGCAGTGCCCCGGACAGGGTCTCTGGAAACACCATATATTTT
>.|TRBV7-6|TRBJ2-7|.
CASQPRASYEQYF
TGTGCCAGCCAGCCCAGGGCCTCCTACGAGCAGTACTTC
>many|TRBV20-1|TRBJ2-7|TRBD1
CSARATGGPLYEQYF
TGCAGTGCTAGGGCGACAGGGGGCCCCCTTTACGAGCAGTACTTC
>many|TRBV7-9|TRBJ1-1|TRBD1
CASSFPRTGGLSTEAFF
TGTGCCAGCAGCTTCCCCAGGACAGGGGGCCTTAGCACTGAAGCTTTCTTT
>many|TRBV13|TRBJ2-7|TRBD1
CASSQRTGNYEQYF
TGTGCCAGCAGCCAAAGGACAGGAAATTACGAGCAGTACTTC
>.|TRBV2|TRBJ1-6|TRBD1
CASSDGQGANSPLHF
TGTGCCAGCAGTGATGGGCAGGGGGCAAATTCACCCCTCCACTTT
>.|TRBV10-3|TRBJ2-5|.
CAISESDSSSGYTFGSGTQYF
.
>.|TRBV14|TRBJ2-3|.
CASSLQITDTQYF
TGTGCCAGCAGCTTACAGATCACAGATACGCAGTATTTT
>many|TRBV11-3|TRBJ2-5|TRBD1
CASTTSGGFGETQYF
TGTGCCAGCACCACCTCAGGGGGCTTCGGTGAGACCCAGTACTTC
>many|TRBV29-1|TRBJ2-7|TRBD2
CSILGSGRVEQYF
TGCAGCATATTGGGAAGCGGGAGGGTCGAGCAGTACTTC
>once|TRBV7-9|TRBJ1-1|.
CASRPAETEAFF
TGTGCCAGCAGGCCAGCGGAGACTGAAGCTTTCTTT
>.|TRBV30|TRBJ1-5|TRBD1
CAWGQGWNQPQHF
TGTGCCTGGGGACAGGGTTGGAATCAGCCCCAGCATTTT
>.|TRBV20-1|TRBJ2-7|TRBD2
CSARAGTSGSYEQYF
TGCAGTGCTAGGGCGGGGACTAGCGGGAGCTACGAGCAGTACTTC
>many|TRBV7-9|TRBJ1-3|.
CASSPRVAGNTIYF
TGTGCCAGCAGCCCTAGGGTGGCTGGAAACACCATATATTTT
>.|TRBV7-9|TRBJ2-5|.
CASSTRFSETQYF
TGTGCCAGCAGCACCAGGTTTAGCGAGACCCAGTACTTC
>many|TRBV5-4|TRBJ2-7|.
CASSFKGTTHEQYF
TGTGCCAGCAGTTTCAAGGGGACCACCCACGAGCAGTACTTC
>.|TRBV20-1|TRBJ2-7|TRBD2
CSAPGLADNSYEQYF
TGCAGTGCGCCGGGACTAGCGGATAACTCCTACGAGCAGTACTTC
>.|TRBV20-1|TRBJ1-2|TRBD1
CSARGTGLSGYTF
TGCAGTGCTCGAGGGACAGGGCTGTCTGGCTACACCTTC
>many|TRBV4-3|TRBJ2-7|TRBD1
CASSRNRGPYEQYF
TGCGCCAGCAGCCGGAACAGGGGACCTTACGAGCAGTACTTC
>few|TRBV20-1|TRBJ2-3|.
CSARDLAGMSTDTQYF
TGCAGTGCTAGAGATCTCGCGGGAATGAGCACAGATACGCAGTATTTT
>many|TRBV12-3/TRBV12-4|TRBJ2-5|.
CASSPVNSEETQYF
TGTGCCAGCAGTCCCGTGAACAGTGAAGAGACCCAGTACTTC
>.|TRBV29-1|TRBJ2-7|TRBD2
CSVVRGGTLEQYF
TGCAGCGTTGTACGGGGGGGAACCCTCGAGCAGTACTTC
>.|TRBV19|TRBJ1-1|.
CASSSREGRRNTEAFF
TGTGCCAGTAGTTCCCGGGAAGGGAGGAGGAACACTGAAGCTTTCTTT
>.|TRBV7-2|TRBJ2-5|.
CASLPGDETQYF
TGTGCCTCACTTCCAGGGGACGAGACCCAGTACTTC
>many|TRBV20-1|TRBJ2-5|.
CSVKMGGVETQYF
TGCAGTGTCAAGATGGGGGGCGTAGAGACCCAGTACTTC
>.|TRBV29-1|TRBJ2-7|TRBD1
CSVEDLGTGATGPTYEQYF
TGCAGCGTTGAAGATCTCGGGACAGGGGCGACAGGGCCAACCTACGAGCAGTACTTC
>many|TRBV7-6|TRBJ1-2|.
CASSGGWGYGYTF
TGTGCCAGCAGCGGAGGGTGGGGCTATGGCTACACCTTC
>.|TRBV7-2|TRBJ2-5|TRBD2
CASSRTSGTETQYF
TGTGCCAGCAGCCGGACTAGCGGAACGGAGACCCAGTACTTC
>.|TRBV12-3/TRBV12-4|TRBJ1-3|.
CASSRYGTNTIYF
TGTGCCAGCAGTCGTTACGGGACGAACACCATATATTTT
>many|TRBV2|TRBJ1-5|.
CASSEDEQPQHF
TGTGCCAGCAGTGAAGATGAGCAGCCCCAGCATTTT
>many|TRBV7-9|TRBJ1-1|.
CASAASQGTEAFF
TGTGCCAGCGCTGCGTCTCAGGGAACTGAAGCTTTCTTT
>.|TRBV12-3/TRBV12-4|TRBJ1-4|TRBD1
CASSSMDRGNEKLFF
TGTGCCAGCAGTTCGATGGACAGGGGGAATGAAAAACTGTTTTTT
>many|TRBV20-1|TRBJ1-2|.
CSARAGANYGYTF
TGCAGTGCTAGAGCCGGGGCCAACTATGGCTACACCTTC
>.|TRBV29-1|TRBJ2-7|.
CSVERVGGSYEQYF
TGCAGCGTTGAAAGGGTTGGGGGCTCCTACGAGCAGTACTTC
>few|TRBV6-2/TRBV6-3|TRBJ2-2|.
CASSYSSVGELFF
TGTGCCAGCAGTTACTCGTCGGTGGGGGAGCTGTTTTTT
>.|TRBV29-1|TRBJ2-5|.
CSAKTRGNETQYF
TGCAGCGCTAAGACGAGGGGGAATGAAACCCAGTACTTC
>.|TRBV12-3/TRBV12-4|TRBJ1-6|.
CASSTPPGGGYNSPLHF
TGTGCCAGCAGCACCCCCCCAGGCGGCGGATATAATTCACCCCTCCACTTT
>.|TRBV12-3/TRBV12-4|TRBJ1-4|TRBD1
CASRGTGEANENLFF
TGTGCCAGCAGGGGCACAGGGGAGGCTAATGAAAACCTGTTTTTT
>many|TRBV6-1|TRBJ1-3|.
CASTFLPGDTIYF
TGTGCCAGCACCTTCCTACCTGGGGACACCATATATTTT
>.|TRBV6-5|TRBJ2-7|TRBD2
CASRPGLAGISSYEQYF
TGTGCCAGCAGACCAGGACTAGCGGGAATAAGCTCCTACGAGCAGTACTTC
>.|TRBV4-1|TRBJ2-7|.
CASSQVPGEQYF
TGCGCCAGCAGCCAAGTGCCGGGAGAGCAGTACTTC
>.|TRBV6-4|TRBJ2-5|TRBD2
CASSYGSGRIGETQYF
TGTGCCAGCAGTTATGGTAGCGGGAGGATAGGGGAGACCCAGTACTTC
>many|TRBV6-6|TRBJ2-5|.
CASSYRPPPETQYF
TGTGCCAGCAGTTACCGGCCGCCCCCAGAGACCCAGTACTTC
>many|TRBV6-5|TRBJ1-2|TRBD1
CASSQGQVYGYTF
TGTGCCAGCAGCCAGGGACAGGTTTATGGCTACACCTTC
>many|TRBV4-3|TRBJ1-6|.
CASSQDTDSPLHF
TGCGCCAGCAGCCAAGATACAGATTCACCCCTCCACTTT
>.|TRBV20-1|TRBJ2-7|.
CSASPRWEQYF
TGCAGTGCTAGCCCCCGGTGGGAGCAGTACTTC